The entry below gives a single TCR beta chain sequence along with its context. These data originate in a study of T cell clones after liver transplantation. Clones were read by immunoSEQ multiplex PCR, and TCRdb kept only the in-frame ones, dropping some. This table has tens of thousands of clones, 70% to 90% appearing once. This TCR was recovered from a human patient who received a liver transplant. A share of the T cells may be of graft donor origin. The sequencing here drew on CD4+ T cells from blood, taken at the 22-month timepoint.

CDR3 residues: CASSLGGHGAPYEQYF. In DNA, the CDR3 is TGCGCCAGCAGCTTGGGGGGTCATGGGGCGCCCTACGAGCAGTACTTC. The chain combines TRBV5-1 with TRBJ2-7, with D tentatively TRBD1 (5 bases). The CDR3 runs to 16 residues. V gave up 0 bases and J gave up 2 bases, with 15 bases separating them. Germline-derived CDR1 and CDR2 are SGHRS and YFSETQ.